This entry lists 32 T cell receptor beta chains sequenced from one sample in a study of regulatory T cells in long-lasting Graves disease. Building the TCR beta libraries relied on iRepertoire HTBI primers, and CDR3 regions underwent Arm-PCR. TCRdb passed the multiplex PCR reads through MiXCR, listing each CDR3 protein once. Of a few hundred thousand distinct CDR3 sequences in the sample, roughly 23% are singletons; the top ten hold roughly an eighth. Time point indicated: persistent/refractory GD, antithyroid drugs over 5 years with positive TRAb. PBMC-derived RNA was used for the TCR library. The input for sequencing was peripheral blood mononuclear cells (PBMCs), taken when the disease was refractory, from a patient treated with antithyroid drugs. The source is a female donor with Graves disease.

The V and J genes are TRBV29-1 and TRBJ1-1; 10 nucleotides match TRBD1. This CDR3 has 15 residues. V gave up 1 base and J gave up 6 bases; unmatched junction bases: 8. Germline assignment: CDR1 SQVTM and CDR2 ANQGSEA. The CDR3 nucleotides are TGCAGCGTTGAAGGGGGACAGGGGCGCGCGTCTGAAGCTTTCTTT. Protein sequence: CSVEGGQGRASEAFF.

This clonotype was detected only a few times. The chain combines TRBV29-1 with TRBJ2-7; D possibly corresponds to TRBD2 (6 bases). The CDR3 loop spans 12 amino acids. Trimming took off 7 bases at V and 3 bases at J, with 13 bases between the two ends. Germline values: CDR1 SQVTM, CDR2 ANQGSEA. CDR3 sequence reads: CSAKGAGYEQYF. CDR3 sequence (DNA): TGCAGCGCAAAGGGAGCGGGCTACGAGCAGTACTTC.

In this sample, this clonotype turned up a few times. The chain carries TRBV2 and TRBJ1-6; D is uncertain. V was cut by 8 bases and J by 5 bases, with 13 bases left in between. Germline-derived CDR1 and CDR2 are SNHLY and FYNNEI. This CDR3 comprises 14 residues. This CDR3 reads CASHWMRDNSPLHF. The CDR3 nucleotides read TGTGCCAGCCACTGGATGCGGGATAATTCACCCCTCCACTTT. Filled out from reference TRBV2 and TRBJ1-6, the complete variable domain reads EPEVTQTPSHQVTQMGQEVILRCVPISNHLYFYWYRQILGQKVEFLVSFYNNEISEKSEIFDDQFSVERPDGSNFTLKIRSTKLEDSAMYFCASHWMRDNSPLHFGNGTRLTVT.

This clonotype was recorded at least ten times. This chain joins TRBV30 and TRBJ2-6, with TRBD1 as a possible D gene (5 bases). The germline gives CDR1 GTSNPN, CDR2 SVGIG (reference sequence). The CDR3 contains 16 residues. V shed 5 bases and J shed 0 bases, with 14 bases lying between them. The CDR3 DNA reads as TGTGCCTGGGTAGACAGTACCCCCTCTGGGGCCAACGTCCTGACTTTC. This encodes CAWVDSTPSGANVLTF.

This clonotype has at least ten counts. The chain couples TRBV28 to TRBJ1-6, with D tentatively TRBD1 (6 bases). CDR1 and CDR2 (germline): MDHEN, SYDVKM. Trimming cost V 2 bases and J 7 bases, with 9 bases left between them. CDR3 length: 14 amino acids. In DNA form, the CDR3 reads TGTGCCAGCAGTTTAGAGGGGGGCAATTCACCCCTCCACTTT. Encoded protein: CASSLEGGNSPLHF. Supplemented by reference TRBV28 and TRBJ1-6, the full variable domain reads DVKVTQSSRYLVKRTGEKVFLECVQDMDHENMFWYRQDPGLGLRLIYFSYDVKMKEKGDIPEGYSVSREKKERFSLILESASTNQTSMYLCASSLEGGNSPLHFGNGTRLTVT.

This clonotype has more than one count but fewer than ten. J is TRBJ2-2 and V is TRBV28, with TRBD2 matching over 8 bases. CDR1 is MDHEN and CDR2 is SYDVKM in the germline V gene. Trimming took 6 bases from V and 7 from J; bases not matched to a gene: 7. The CDR3 has 14 residues. The CDR3 nucleotides are TGTGCCAGCAGGGTTGAGCGGGAGCTCGGGGAGCTGTTTTTT. Translation: CASRVERELGELFF.

At least ten counts were recorded for this clonotype. This chain connects TRBV28 to TRBJ2-7; 11 bases align to TRBD2. Germline V gene data show CDR1 as MDHEN and CDR2 as SYDVKM. The CDR3 consists of 21 residues. The junction had 21 bases not matched to a gene; V was cut back by 2 bases and J by 3 bases. Here the CDR3 reads CASSLLQWPRVAGGPSYEQYF. CDR3 coding DNA: TGTGCCAGCAGTTTACTCCAATGGCCTCGGGTAGCGGGAGGGCCCAGCTACGAGCAGTACTTC. Full variable domain (outside the CDR3, taken from reference TRBV28 and TRBJ2-7): DVKVTQSSRYLVKRTGEKVFLECVQDMDHENMFWYRQDPGLGLRLIYFSYDVKMKEKGDIPEGYSVSREKKERFSLILESASTNQTSMYLCASSLLQWPRVAGGPSYEQYFGPGTRLTVT.

The chain recombines TRBV29-1 with TRBJ1-5; 7 bases agree with TRBD1. Per germline, CDR1 SQVTM and CDR2 ANQGSEA. The CDR3 has 13 amino acids. V lost 6 bases and J lost 5; bases outside the gene matches: 7. In DNA, the CDR3 is TGCAGCGTGGGACAGACAATAGATCAGCCCCAGCATTTT. Protein sequence: CSVGQTIDQPQHF.

The rearrangement uses TRBV30 and TRBJ2-2; TRBD1 matches at 8 bases. The germline V gene has CDR1 GTSNPN and CDR2 SVGIG (reference sequence). V lost 5 bases to trimming and J lost 4 bases; unmatched junction nucleotides: 6. CDR3 length: 14 residues. CDR3 in amino acids: CAWSQGVGTGELFF. CDR3 sequence (DNA): TGTGCCTGGTCACAGGGGGTCGGCACCGGGGAGCTGTTTTTT.

This clonotype was picked up many times. The V and J genes are TRBV12-3 or TRBV12-4 and TRBJ2-2, with D unclear. The V end lost 6 bases, the J end lost 4 bases, and 21 bases lay between the germline ends. This CDR3 contains 17 residues. For the CDR3, the DNA is TGTGCCAGCAGCCCCCCTCAGGTTTCCCTCTCCACCGGGGAGCTGTTTTTT. It translates to CASSPPQVSLSTGELFF.

CDR3 DNA: TGTGCCAGCAGTGGGTCAGGGGGCGGGGACACTGAAGCTTTCTTT. Encoded protein: CASSGSGGGDTEAFF. The chain combines TRBV2 with TRBJ1-1; TRBD1 aligns across 8 bases. CDR1 and CDR2 from the germline V gene are SNHLY and FYNNEI. This CDR3 is 15 amino acids long. V lost 4 bases, J lost 3 bases, and 7 bases stayed unmatched.

CDR3 DNA: TGCGCCAGCAGCAACGGAGGGACAGGGACGACCCAGTACTTC. This translates into CASSNGGTGTTQYF. The rearrangement joins TRBV5-1 to TRBJ2-5; the match to TRBD1 covers 9 bases. V dropped 4 bases and J dropped 7; count of bases not matched to a gene: 8. Germline loops: CDR1 SGHRS, CDR2 YFSETQ. CDR3 size: 14 residues.

This clonotype was seen more than once but under ten times. The J gene is TRBJ2-6, the V gene TRBV20-1; D gene unclear. Germline CDR1 and CDR2: DFQATT and SNEGSKA (reference sequence). There are 12 residues in the CDR3. With 6 bases removed from V and 0 bases from J, the gap between germline ends came to 3 bases. DNA of the CDR3: TGCAGTGCCCGCTCTGGGGCCAACGTCCTGACTTTC. It codes for CSARSGANVLTF.

In its sample, this clonotype was seen a few times. The J gene is TRBJ2-7, the V gene TRBV20-1; D not certain. This CDR3 has 13 residues. V dropped 0 bases and J dropped 7 bases, with 13 bases sitting between them. Germline assignment: CDR1 DFQATT and CDR2 SNEGSKA (reference sequence). The CDR3: CSARDGPIGEQYF. CDR3 DNA sequence: TGCAGTGCTAGAGATGGGCCGATTGGAGAGCAGTACTTC.

Only a few counts were recorded for this clonotype. The rearrangement links TRBV20-1 to TRBJ2-7, with 16 bases lining up with TRBD2. Germline V gene lookup returns CDR1 DFQATT and CDR2 SNEGSKA (reference sequence). Unmatched junction bases numbered 11, after V lost 5 bases and J lost 4 bases. The CDR3 has 17 residues. In DNA, the CDR3 is TGCAGTGCTGAGATGGGACTAGCGGGAGGGCCTAAATACGAGCAGTACTTC. This sequence encodes CSAEMGLAGGPKYEQYF.

The chain combines TRBV7-2 with TRBJ2-1; D not certain. The CDR3 loop spans 13 amino acids. Germline assignment: CDR1 SGHTA and CDR2 FQGNSA. The ends were cut back, 1 base at V and 13 bases at J, with 14 bases in the middle. In DNA form, the CDR3 reads TGTGCCAGCAGCTTAGAGGATGTACGAAGCCAGTTCTTC. It codes for CASSLEDVRSQFF.

V is TRBV30 and J is TRBJ2-2; weak D call: TRBD1 (6 bases). The CDR3 runs to 17 residues. V gave up 0 bases and J gave up 2 bases, with 16 bases separating them. CDR1 GTSNPN and CDR2 SVGIG come from the germline V gene (reference sequence). In DNA form, the CDR3 reads TGTGCCTGGAGTGTATTCAGGGGCCGATATAACACCGGGGAGCTGTTTTTT. It specifies CAWSVFRGRYNTGELFF.

This clonotype occurred a few times. The V call is TRBV20-1, the J call TRBJ2-2; 8 nucleotides match TRBD2. Germline V CDR1 and CDR2: DFQATT, SNEGSKA (reference sequence). The CDR3 spans 16 residues. J gave up 1 base and V 6 bases, and 10 bases lay outside the gene matches. In nucleotides, the CDR3 is TGCAGTGCCCCAAGCGGGGGCAGGGGGAACACCGGGGAGCTGTTTTTT. Translating it yields CSAPSGGRGNTGELFF.

In the case of this clonotype: This likely reflects a read error, since a far larger clone is one base away. The V and J genes are TRBV6-1 and TRBJ2-7; 7 bases line up with TRBD2. TRBJ2-1 matches the DNA end more closely, so the J call is doubtful. This CDR3 spans 13 amino acids. Germline V gives CDR1 MNHNS, CDR2 SASEGT. CDR3 loop: CGSSEAGPNEQFF. The CDR3, as DNA: TGTGGCAGCAGTGAAGCGGGGCCTAATGAGCAGTTCTTC.

This clonotype has a count of ten or more. The chain recombines TRBV12-3 or TRBV12-4 with TRBJ2-2; possible D gene TRBD2, 5 bases. Between the trimmed V and J ends, which lost 7 bases and 0 bases, there was a span of 12 bases. The length of the CDR3 is 15 residues. As DNA, the CDR3 is TGTGCCAGCACCCCGGACTTCGCGAACACCGGGGAGCTGTTTTTT. It yields the protein CASTPDFANTGELFF.

In this sample, this clonotype turned up many times. This rearrangement joins TRBV3-1 to TRBJ1-1; D not certain. The CDR3 totals 13 residues. Germline CDR1 and CDR2: LGHDT and YNNKEL (reference sequence). V was shortened by 2 bases and J by 3 bases, with 7 bases between the two germline ends. The CDR3 loop reads CASSQRTDTEAFF. The DNA for the CDR3 is TGTGCCAGCAGCCAACGGACTGACACTGAAGCTTTCTTT.

The chain links TRBV5-6 to TRBJ2-3, with D possibly being TRBD1 (5 bases). There are 15 residues in the CDR3. The V end lost 1 base, the J end lost 0 bases, and 9 bases lay between the germline ends. Germline V lookup: CDR1 SGHDT, CDR2 YYEEEE. CDR3 sequence (DNA): TGTGCCAGCAGCTTGAGGCAGGGAAGCACAGATACGCAGTATTTT. Its protein is CASSLRQGSTDTQYF. The variable domain in full, completed from reference TRBV5-6 and TRBJ2-3, reads DAGVTQSPTHLIKTRGQQVTLRCSPKSGHDTVSWYQQALGQGPQFIFQYYEEEERQRGNFPDRFSGHQFPNYSSELNVNALLLGDSALYLCASSLRQGSTDTQYFGPGTRLTVL.

This chain joins TRBV7-6 and TRBJ2-1; the D gene could be TRBD1 or TRBD2 (5 bases each). Between the trimmed V and J ends, which lost 3 bases and 7 bases, there was a span of 19 bases. CDR1 SGHVS and CDR2 FNYEAQ come from the germline V gene. The CDR3 totals 16 residues. The CDR3 DNA sequence: TGTGCCAGCAGCTTCGGAGACGGGGCAGGCCGGAATGAGCAGTTCTTC. Its translation is CASSFGDGAGRNEQFF.

The chain combines TRBV29-1 with TRBJ2-3; TRBD2 matches 7 bases. The CDR3 has 13 residues. Germline V CDR1 and CDR2: SQVTM, ANQGSEA. V gave up 5 bases and J gave up 6 bases; unmatched junction bases: 8. CDR3 residues: CSVWAGELDTQYF. Written as DNA, the CDR3 is TGCAGCGTTTGGGCGGGAGAGCTGGATACGCAGTATTTT.

The V call is TRBV3-1, the J call TRBJ1-6, with 7 bases that match TRBD1. Germline V gene data show CDR1 as LGHDT and CDR2 as YNNKEL (reference sequence). CDR3 length equals 15 residues. V shed 3 bases and J 3 bases; nucleotides not matched to a gene: 2. The CDR3 sequence: CASSHTGDYNSPLHF. DNA of the CDR3: TGTGCCAGCAGCCACACAGGGGACTATAATTCACCCCTCCACTTT.

Only one count was recorded for this clonotype. The chain couples TRBV4-1 to TRBJ1-2, with D maybe TRBD1 (6 bases). V was pared by 0 bases and J by 3 bases, with 11 bases between. The germline V gene encodes CDR1 MGHRA and CDR2 YSYEKL. The CDR3 totals 15 residues. CDR3 protein: CASSQEEGGYYGYTF. CDR3 DNA: TGCGCCAGCAGCCAAGAGGAGGGGGGCTACTATGGCTACACCTTC.

The table lists this clonotype with many counts. V usage is TRBV7-8 and J usage is TRBJ2-5, with D unresolved. This CDR3 region has 13 residues. V was cut by 1 base and J by 7 bases, with 10 bases left in between. Germline V lookup: CDR1 SGHVS, CDR2 FQNEAQ. The CDR3 DNA reads TGTGCCAGCAGCTTAGGGTCTGCGGCGACCCAGTACTTC. Translated, it gives CASSLGSAATQYF.

This clonotype came up a few times. The chain uses TRBV19 and TRBJ2-5; 11 bases are shared with TRBD2. The CDR3 consists of 17 residues. Germline V gene sequence: CDR1 LNHDA, CDR2 SQIVND (reference sequence). With 0 bases clipped from V and 5 bases from J, the junction kept 8 bases outside the gene matches. DNA of the CDR3: TGTGCCAGTAGTATAGATCAGGGTAGCGGGAGGGAGGAGACCCAGTACTTC. As protein: CASSIDQGSGREETQYF.

This clonotype turned up a few times. V gene TRBV7-9 combines with J gene TRBJ1-4; possible D gene TRBD1, 5 bases. This CDR3 has 13 amino acids. Trimming took off 2 bases at V and 5 bases at J, with 6 bases between the two ends. Germline values: CDR1 SEHNR, CDR2 FQNEAQ (reference sequence). CDR3 in DNA: TGTGCCAGCAGCTTATGGGACAATGAAAAACTGTTTTTT. It encodes CASSLWDNEKLFF.

This clonotype has ten or more counts. The chain is built from TRBV29-1 and TRBJ2-7; 7 nucleotides match TRBD1. This CDR3 comprises 13 residues. Germline CDR1 is SQVTM and CDR2 is ANQGSEA. J gave up 2 bases and V 4 bases, and 5 bases lay outside the gene matches. The CDR3 DNA is TGCAGCGTTGGGACAGGTGGAGCCTACGAGCAGTACTTC. It codes for CSVGTGGAYEQYF.

The CDR3 reads CASSEMAGAGTGELFF. The CDR3 DNA follows: TGTGCCAGCAGTGAAATGGCGGGAGCGGGAACCGGGGAGCTGTTTTTT. The chain has TRBV6-2 or TRBV6-3 and TRBJ2-2; 7 positions match TRBD2. The V gene end was trimmed by 5 bases and the J gene end by 5 bases; junction bases not matched to a gene: 11. The CDR3 has 16 residues. Looked up from germline, CDR1 is MNHEY and CDR2 is SVGEGT.

This clonotype was detected a few times. The CDR3: CSAPRPTPGLAGAKNIQYF. CDR3 coding DNA: TGCAGTGCCCCCCGGCCGACCCCGGGACTAGCGGGAGCCAAAAACATTCAGTACTTC. The rearrangement joins TRBV20-1 to TRBJ2-4, with TRBD2 identical over 12 bases. V was clipped by 6 bases and J by 0 bases; unmatched bases: 15. Germline V gene sequence: CDR1 DFQATT, CDR2 SNEGSKA (reference sequence). This CDR3 has 19 residues.